These 6 T cell receptor beta chains share one sample of origin, sequenced in a study of T cells in narcolepsy. Clones were read by immunoSEQ multiplex PCR, and TCRdb kept only the in-frame ones, dropping some. Among 25,000 to 35,000 clones, about four fifths were seen once, and the ten largest hold approximately 1.1%. The sequencing input was CD45RA- memory CD4+ T cells from PBMCs. The receptors stem from a human donor with narcolepsy.

The CDR3 sequence: CSAAGTDTQYF. CDR3 DNA sequence: TGCAGTGCCGCGGGGACAGATACGCAGTATTTT. The gene calls are TRBV20-1 and TRBJ2-3, with D possibly being TRBD2 (6 bases). Deletions cut 6 bases from V and 3 bases from J, with 7 bases between. CDR3 length equals 11 residues. The germline gives CDR1 DFQATT, CDR2 SNEGSKA (reference sequence).

The CDR3 bases are TGTGCCAGTAGTATCGAGACAGGGGAAAACTATGGCTACACCTTC. Encoded protein: CASSIETGENYGYTF. The gene calls are TRBV19 and TRBJ1-2; TRBD1 matches 8 bases. The CDR3 loop spans 15 amino acids. The ends lost 3 bases at V and 2 bases at J; junction bases unmatched: 5. CDR1 is LNHDA, CDR2 SQIVND, per germline (reference sequence).

The rearrangement uses TRBV6-5 and TRBJ1-2; 8 bases match TRBD1. Germline CDR1 MNHEY, CDR2 SVGAGI. Trimming cost V 6 bases and J 8 bases; bases outside gene matches: 8. The CDR3 totals 13 residues. The CDR3 here is CASRDREERGYTF. In DNA, the CDR3 is TGTGCCAGCAGGGACAGGGAAGAGCGAGGCTACACCTTC.

The chain employs TRBV7-2 and TRBJ1-2, with 9 positions matching TRBD1. This CDR3 contains 16 residues. CDR1 SGHTA and CDR2 FQGNSA come from the germline V gene. The V segment lost 5 bases and the J segment 6 bases; nucleotides outside the gene matches: 13. The CDR3 loop reads CASSIQAPGQGDGYTF. DNA of the CDR3: TGTGCCAGCAGCATCCAGGCTCCGGGACAGGGAGATGGCTACACCTTC.

Only one count was recorded for this clone. The chain couples TRBV2 to TRBJ1-4; a weak D match, TRBD1 (5 bases). The CDR3 length is 14 residues. Germline CDR1 and CDR2: SNHLY and FYNNEI. Trimming took off 4 bases at V and 11 bases at J, with 17 bases between the two ends. The CDR3, as DNA: TGTGCCAGCAGTGCAGACAGAACCGCCGGGAAACTGTTTTTT. Encoded protein: CASSADRTAGKLFF.

As DNA, the CDR3 is TGTGCCAGCTTTCCGACTAGCGGGAGGGCGTCAAGCGGGGAGCTGTTTTTT. Protein: CASFPTSGRASSGELFF. The V gene is TRBV28, the J gene TRBJ2-2; 14 bases fit TRBD2. The CDR3 has 17 residues. Trimming took 8 bases from V and 7 from J; bases not matched to a gene: 12. In germline, CDR1 is MDHEN, CDR2 SYDVKM.